The clone carrying this T cell receptor (beta chain) was recorded a few times. The data stem from a study of OX40 agonist ivuxolimab in advanced cancers. Only in-frame clones appear in the TCRdb table, and some are missing; sequencing was by immunoSEQ multiplex PCR. In the table there are about 71,000 clones, about 81% of which are singletons. The V and J ends lost 4 bases and 5 bases, in that order; junction bases with no gene match: 2. CDR3 length: 13 amino acids. Germline V gene lookup returns CDR1 ENHRY and CDR2 SYGVKD. The sequence came from an adult with an advanced solid tumor such as melanoma, head and neck, liver or kidney cancer. This specimen was CD4+ or CD8+ T cells sorted from blood, taken in a trial of the OX40 agonist ivuxolimab. The chain combines TRBV10-3 with TRBJ1-5; 7 positions agree with TRBD1. CDR3 in DNA: TGTGCCATCAGTGTTGACAGGGATCAGCCCCAGCATTTT. This sequence encodes CAISVDRDQPQHF.